This TCR beta chain was recovered during a study of identifying expanded T cells in peripheral blood. Study-level findings and limits: Variance in clone template counts between roughly two-week samples significantly increased with total template count across all healthy donors.

With respect to this clone: Antigen specificity is unknown.

Germline CDR1 is SGHRS and CDR2 is YFSETQ. The CDR3 consists of 14 residues. V lost 0 bases and J 2 bases, leaving 5 bases between the germline ends. Generated by immunoSEQ multiplex PCR, the TCRdb table keeps only in-frame clones and is missing some. The sample has 120,000 or so clones, roughly 84% seen once. The TCR was taken from a person aged 18 to 75 in good health. Source material: blood. J is TRBJ2-2 and V is TRBV5-1; D gene unclear. The CDR3 coding sequence is TGCGCCAGCAGCTTGGGTGTCAACACCGGGGAGCTGTTTTTT. It codes for CASSLGVNTGELFF.